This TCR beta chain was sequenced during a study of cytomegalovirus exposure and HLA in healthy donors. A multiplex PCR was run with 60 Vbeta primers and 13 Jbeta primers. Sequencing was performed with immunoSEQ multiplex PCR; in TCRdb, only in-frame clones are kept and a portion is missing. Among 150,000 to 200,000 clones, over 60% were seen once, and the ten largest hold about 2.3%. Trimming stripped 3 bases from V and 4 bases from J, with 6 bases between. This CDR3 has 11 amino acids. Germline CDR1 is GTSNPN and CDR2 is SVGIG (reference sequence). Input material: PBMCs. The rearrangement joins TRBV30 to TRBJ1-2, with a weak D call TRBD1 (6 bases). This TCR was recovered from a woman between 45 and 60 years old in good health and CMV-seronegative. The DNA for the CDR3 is TGTGCCTGGAGGGACAGCTATGGCTACACCTTC. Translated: CAWRDSYGYTF. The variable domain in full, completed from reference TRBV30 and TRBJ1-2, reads SQTIHQWPATLVQPVGSPLSLECTVEGTSNPNLYWYRQAAGRGLQLLFYSVGIGQISSEVPQNLSASRPQDRQFILSSKKLLLSDSGFYLCAWRDSYGYTFGSGTRLTVV.